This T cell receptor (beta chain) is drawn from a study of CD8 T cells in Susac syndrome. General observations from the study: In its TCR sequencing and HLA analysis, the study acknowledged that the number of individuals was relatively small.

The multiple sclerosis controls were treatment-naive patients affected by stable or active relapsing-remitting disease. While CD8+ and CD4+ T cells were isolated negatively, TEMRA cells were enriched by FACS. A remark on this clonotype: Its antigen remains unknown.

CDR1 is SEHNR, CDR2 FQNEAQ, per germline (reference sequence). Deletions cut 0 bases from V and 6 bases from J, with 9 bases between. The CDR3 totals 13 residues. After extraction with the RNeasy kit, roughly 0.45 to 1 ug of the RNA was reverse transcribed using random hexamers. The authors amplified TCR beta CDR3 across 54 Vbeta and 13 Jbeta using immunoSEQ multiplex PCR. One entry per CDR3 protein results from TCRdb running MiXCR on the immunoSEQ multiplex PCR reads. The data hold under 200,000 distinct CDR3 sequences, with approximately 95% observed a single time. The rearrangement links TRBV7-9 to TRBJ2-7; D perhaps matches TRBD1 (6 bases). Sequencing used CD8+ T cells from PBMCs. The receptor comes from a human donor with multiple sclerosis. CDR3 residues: CASSLALRGEQYF. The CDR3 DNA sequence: TGTGCCAGCAGCTTAGCTCTCAGGGGCGAGCAGTACTTC.